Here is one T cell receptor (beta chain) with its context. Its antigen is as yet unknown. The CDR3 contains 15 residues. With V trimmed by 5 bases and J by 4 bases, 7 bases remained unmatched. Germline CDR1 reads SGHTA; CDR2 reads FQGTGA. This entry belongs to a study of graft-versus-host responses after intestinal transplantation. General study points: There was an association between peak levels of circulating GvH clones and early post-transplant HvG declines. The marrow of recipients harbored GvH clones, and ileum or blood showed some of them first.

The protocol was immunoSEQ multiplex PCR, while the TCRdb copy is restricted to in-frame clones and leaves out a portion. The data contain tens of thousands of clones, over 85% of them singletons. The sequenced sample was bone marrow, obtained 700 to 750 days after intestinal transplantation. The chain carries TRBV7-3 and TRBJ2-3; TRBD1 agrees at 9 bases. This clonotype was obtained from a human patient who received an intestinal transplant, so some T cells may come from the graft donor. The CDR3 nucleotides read TGTGCCAGCAGCAGGACAGGGGTTAGTTCAGATACGCAGTATTTT. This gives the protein CASSRTGVSSDTQYF.